This T cell receptor (beta chain) was identified in a study of metastatic and nonmetastatic thyroid tumors. General observations from the study: Malignant tumors reportedly showed significantly higher TCR beta diversity than benign nodules in both blood and tumor.

V lost 2 bases, J lost 3 bases, and 8 bases stayed unmatched. Germline V lookup: CDR1 SNHLY, CDR2 FYNNEI. The CDR3 spans 17 residues. TCRdb ran MiXCR on the PCR reads. Of over 50,000 clones in the sample, 25% to 35% are singletons; the top ten hold less than 20%. This clone occurred a few times. What it binds is not known. Among the patients, none had received any treatment before thyroid surgery. Sequenced material: blood. The sequence was collected from a female donor with papillary thyroid cancer or a benign thyroid nodule (not recorded which). Some clones in this sample may be carry-over from other donors' samples. The chain carries TRBV2 and TRBJ2-3; 10 positions agree with TRBD2. The CDR3 region has the DNA TGTGCCAGCAGTGAACTAACTAGCGGGATTTATACAGATACGCAGTATTTT. This gives the protein CASSELTSGIYTDTQYF.